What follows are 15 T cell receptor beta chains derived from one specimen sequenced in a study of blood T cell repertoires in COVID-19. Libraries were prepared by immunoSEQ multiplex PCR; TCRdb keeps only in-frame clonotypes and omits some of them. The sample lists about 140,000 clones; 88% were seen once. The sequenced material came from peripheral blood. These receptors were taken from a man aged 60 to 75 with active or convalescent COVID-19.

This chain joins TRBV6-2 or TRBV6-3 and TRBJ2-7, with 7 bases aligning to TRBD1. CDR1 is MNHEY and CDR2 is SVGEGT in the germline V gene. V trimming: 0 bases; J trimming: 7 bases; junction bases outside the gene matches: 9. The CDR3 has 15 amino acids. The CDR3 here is CASSYSALGGAEQYF. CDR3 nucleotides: TGTGCCAGCAGTTACTCGGCGTTAGGGGGCGCAGAGCAGTACTTC.

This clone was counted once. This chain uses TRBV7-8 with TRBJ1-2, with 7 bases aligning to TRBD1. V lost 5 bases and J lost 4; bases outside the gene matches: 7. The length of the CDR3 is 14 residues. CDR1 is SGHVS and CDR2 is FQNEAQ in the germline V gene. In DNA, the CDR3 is TGTGCCAGCAGCCGAGGGGGCGTGGGCTATGGCTACACCTTC. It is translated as CASSRGGVGYGYTF.

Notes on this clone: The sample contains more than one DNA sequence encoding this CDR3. CDR3 amino acids: CASSLGLAGNNEQFF. The CDR3 DNA is TGTGCCAGCAGCTTGGGACTAGCGGGAAACAATGAGCAGTTCTTC. This chain connects TRBV5-4 to TRBJ2-1; 11 bases are a match to TRBD2. After removal of 0 bases from V and 5 bases from J, the junction contained 1 base not matched to a gene. Germline V gene sequence: CDR1 SGHNT, CDR2 YYREEE (reference sequence). The CDR3 is made up of 15 amino acids.

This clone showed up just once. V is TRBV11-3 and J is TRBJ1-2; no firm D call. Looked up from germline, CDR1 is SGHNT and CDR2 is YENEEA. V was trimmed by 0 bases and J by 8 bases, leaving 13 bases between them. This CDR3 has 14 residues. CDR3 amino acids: CASSLDQSGYGYTF. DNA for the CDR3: TGTGCCAGCAGCTTAGATCAATCGGGGTACGGCTACACCTTC.

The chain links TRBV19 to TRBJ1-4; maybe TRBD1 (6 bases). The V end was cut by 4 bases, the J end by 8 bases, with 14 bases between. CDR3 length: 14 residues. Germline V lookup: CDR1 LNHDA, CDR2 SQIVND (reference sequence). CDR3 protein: CASSTAGVGEKLFF. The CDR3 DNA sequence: TGTGCCAGTAGTACAGCAGGGGTTGGAGAAAAACTGTTTTTT. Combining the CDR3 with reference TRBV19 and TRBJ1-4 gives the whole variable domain DGGITQSPKYLFRKEGQNVTLSCEQNLNHDAMYWYRQDPGQGLRLIYYSQIVNDFQKGDIAEGYSVSREKKESFPLTVTSAQKNPTAFYLCASSTAGVGEKLFFGSGTQLSVL.

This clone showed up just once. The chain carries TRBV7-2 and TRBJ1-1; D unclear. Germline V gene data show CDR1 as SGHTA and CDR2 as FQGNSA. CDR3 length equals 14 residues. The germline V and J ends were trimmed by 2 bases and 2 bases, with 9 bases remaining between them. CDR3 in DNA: TGTGCCAGCAGCTTAAATTTCATCAACACTGAAGCTTTCTTT. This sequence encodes CASSLNFINTEAFF.

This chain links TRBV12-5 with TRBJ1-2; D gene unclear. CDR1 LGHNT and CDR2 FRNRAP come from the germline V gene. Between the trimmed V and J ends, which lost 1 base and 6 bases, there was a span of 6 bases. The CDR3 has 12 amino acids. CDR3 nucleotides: TGTGCTAGTGGTTTGGGTCCGGATGGCTACACCTTC. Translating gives CASGLGPDGYTF. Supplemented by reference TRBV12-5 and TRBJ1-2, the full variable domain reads DARVTQTPRHKVTEMGQEVTMRCQPILGHNTVFWYRQTMMQGLELLAYFRNRAPLDDSGMPKDRFSAEMPDATLATLKIQPSEPRDSAVYFCASGLGPDGYTFGSGTRLTVV.

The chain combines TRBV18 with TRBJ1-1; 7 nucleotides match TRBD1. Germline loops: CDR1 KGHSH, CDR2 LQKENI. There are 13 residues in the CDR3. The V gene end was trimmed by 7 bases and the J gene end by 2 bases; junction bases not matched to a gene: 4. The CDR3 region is CASYGTVNTEAFF. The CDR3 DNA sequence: TGTGCCAGCTACGGGACAGTTAACACTGAAGCTTTCTTT.

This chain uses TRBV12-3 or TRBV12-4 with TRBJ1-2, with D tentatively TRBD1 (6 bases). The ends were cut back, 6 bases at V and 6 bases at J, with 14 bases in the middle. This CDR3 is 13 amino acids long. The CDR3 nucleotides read TGTGCCAGCAGCCCCAGGGGAGTACATGGCTACACCTTC. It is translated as CASSPRGVHGYTF.

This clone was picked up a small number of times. CDR3 sequence reads: CASSQVGRSRRGAFF. The CDR3 DNA reads TGTGCCAGCAGCCAAGTTGGTAGGAGCCGACGGGGGGCTTTCTTT. This chain links TRBV4-2 with TRBJ1-1; possibly TRBD1 for D (5 bases). CDR3 size: 15 residues. Germline CDR1 is LGHNA and CDR2 is YNFKEQ. V lost 1 base and J lost 11, with 20 bases in between.

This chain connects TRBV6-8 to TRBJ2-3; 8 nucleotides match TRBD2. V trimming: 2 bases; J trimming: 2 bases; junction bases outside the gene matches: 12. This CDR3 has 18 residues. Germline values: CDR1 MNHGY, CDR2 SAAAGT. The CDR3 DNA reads TGTGCCAGCAGTTACGTGACGGGGGCGGGAGGACCCACAGATACGCAGTATTTT. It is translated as CASSYVTGAGGPTDTQYF.

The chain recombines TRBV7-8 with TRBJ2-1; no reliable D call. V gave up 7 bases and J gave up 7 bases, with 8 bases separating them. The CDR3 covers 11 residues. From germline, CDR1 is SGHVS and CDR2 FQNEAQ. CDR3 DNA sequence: TGTGCCAGCACCTTTCTAAATGAGCAGTTCTTC. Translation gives CASTFLNEQFF.

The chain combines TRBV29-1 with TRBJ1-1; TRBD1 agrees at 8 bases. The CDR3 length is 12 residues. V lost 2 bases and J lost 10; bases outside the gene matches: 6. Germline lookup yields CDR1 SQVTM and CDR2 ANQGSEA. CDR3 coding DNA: TGCAGCGTTGAAATGTGGACAGGGAGAGCTTTCTTT. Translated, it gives CSVEMWTGRAFF.

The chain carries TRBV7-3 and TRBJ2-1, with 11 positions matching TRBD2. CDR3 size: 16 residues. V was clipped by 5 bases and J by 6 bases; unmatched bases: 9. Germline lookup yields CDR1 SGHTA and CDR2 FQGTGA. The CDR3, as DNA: TGTGCCAGCAGCGCCCAAGGGACTAGCGGCGTCAATGAGCAGTTCTTC. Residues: CASSAQGTSGVNEQFF.

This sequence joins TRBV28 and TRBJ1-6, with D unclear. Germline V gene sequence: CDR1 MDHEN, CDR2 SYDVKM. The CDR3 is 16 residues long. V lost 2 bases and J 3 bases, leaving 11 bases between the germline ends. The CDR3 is CASSLDIGVYNSPLHF. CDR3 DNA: TGTGCCAGCAGTTTAGATATCGGGGTCTATAATTCACCCCTCCACTTT.